Listed below are T cell receptor beta chains from one sample, sequenced in a study of T cell responses to AZD1222 COVID-19 vaccine. The data were produced by immunoSEQ multiplex PCR, yet TCRdb's version contains in-frame clones alone and is incomplete. This sample has roughly 200,000 clones; just over 90% occur once, and the top ten carry roughly 1.7%. The input for sequencing was peripheral blood, taken 28 days after the second AZD1222 dose. The receptors shown here come from an adult who received the AZD1222 COVID-19 vaccine. Each CDR3 is given with its conserved first and last residue. D genes are given only for firm matches. Where a row states a size, it is once, few, many or the class of an expanded clone; other rows omit it.

abundance: .
v_gene: TRBV7-3
j_gene: TRBJ2-2
d_gene: .
CDR3aa: CASSFDSGDGTGELFF
CDR3nt: TGTGCCAGCAGCTTTGACTCGGGGGATGGCACCGGGGAGCTGTTTTTT

abundance: .
v_gene: TRBV30
j_gene: TRBJ1-1
d_gene: .
CDR3aa: CAWSGELPPYTEAFF
CDR3nt: TGTGCCTGGAGTGGAGAGCTCCCACCTTACACTGAAGCTTTCTTT

abundance: .
v_gene: TRBV12-3/TRBV12-4
j_gene: TRBJ1-5
d_gene: .
CDR3aa: CASSWVDQPQHF
CDR3nt: TGTGCCAGCAGTTGGGTAGATCAGCCCCAGCATTTT

abundance: .
v_gene: TRBV27
j_gene: TRBJ2-5
d_gene: .
CDR3aa: CASSLGGLETQYF
CDR3nt: TGTGCCAGCAGTTTAGGGGGCCTCGAGACCCAGTACTTC

abundance: .
v_gene: TRBV19
j_gene: TRBJ2-7
d_gene: .
CDR3aa: CASSIATDAYEQYF
CDR3nt: TGTGCCAGTAGTATAGCTACGGACGCTTACGAGCAGTACTTC

abundance: .
v_gene: TRBV19
j_gene: TRBJ1-2
d_gene: TRBD1
CDR3aa: CASSRQGGNYGYTF
CDR3nt: TGTGCCAGTAGTCGACAGGGGGGGAACTATGGCTACACCTTC

abundance: once
v_gene: TRBV19
j_gene: TRBJ2-1
d_gene: .
CDR3aa: CASSVRGIGAYNEQFF
CDR3nt: TGTGCCAGTAGTGTCCGGGGGATAGGGGCCTACAATGAGCAGTTCTTC

abundance: .
v_gene: TRBV6-5
j_gene: TRBJ2-3
d_gene: TRBD2
CDR3aa: CASTLAGGHTDTQYF
CDR3nt: TGTGCCAGCACCCTAGCGGGGGGCCACACAGATACGCAGTATTTT

abundance: few
v_gene: TRBV6-2/TRBV6-3
j_gene: TRBJ2-1
d_gene: .
CDR3aa: CASSYERPRRNEQFF
CDR3nt: TGTGCCAGCAGTTACGAGCGGCCCCGACGCAATGAGCAGTTCTTC

abundance: .
v_gene: TRBV4-3
j_gene: TRBJ2-5
d_gene: .
CDR3aa: CASSQGRGETQYF
CDR3nt: TGCGCCAGCAGCCAAGGCCGGGGAGAGACCCAGTACTTC